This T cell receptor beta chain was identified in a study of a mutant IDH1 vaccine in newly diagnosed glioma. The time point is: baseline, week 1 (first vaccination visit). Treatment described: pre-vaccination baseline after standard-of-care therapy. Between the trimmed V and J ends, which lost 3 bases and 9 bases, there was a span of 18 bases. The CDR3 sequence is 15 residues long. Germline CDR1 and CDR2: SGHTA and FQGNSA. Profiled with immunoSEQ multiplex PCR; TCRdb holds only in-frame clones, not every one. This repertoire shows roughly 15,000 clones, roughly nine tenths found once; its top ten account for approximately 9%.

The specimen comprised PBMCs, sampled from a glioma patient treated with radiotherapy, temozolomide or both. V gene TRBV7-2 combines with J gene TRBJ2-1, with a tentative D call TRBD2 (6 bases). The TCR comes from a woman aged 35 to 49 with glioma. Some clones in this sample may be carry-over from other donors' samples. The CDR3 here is CASSFIGAGTSEQFF. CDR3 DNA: TGTGCCAGCAGCTTTATAGGGGCGGGGACCTCTGAGCAGTTCTTC.